This passage covers 29 T cell receptor beta chains from one sample sequenced in a study of CD8 T cells in ankylosing spondylitis. TCRdb processed the 5' RACE reads anew with MiXCR; each CDR3 protein has one entry. The table has about 96,000 distinct CDR3 sequences, roughly 9.6% seen once. Sequencing used blood, either unsorted or a sorted T cell fraction (not recorded which). These receptors were collected from a male donor with ankylosing spondylitis or in good health (not recorded which).

This clonotype came up many times. This chain uses TRBV7-9 with TRBJ2-5, with D perhaps matching TRBD1 (5 bases). Trimming took 5 bases from V and 2 from J, leaving 18 bases between them. The CDR3 contains 16 residues. CDR1 and CDR2 from the germline V gene are SEHNR and FQNEAQ (reference sequence). The CDR3 protein is CASSPTPRVRQETQYF. The CDR3 DNA sequence: TGTGCCAGCAGCCCGACCCCCAGGGTACGACAAGAGACCCAGTACTTC.

This clonotype was picked up many times. The V gene is TRBV7-6, the J gene TRBJ2-7; D may match TRBD1 or TRBD2 (5 bases each). V lost 5 bases and J lost 4, with 12 bases in between. The CDR3 runs 13 residues. In germline, CDR1 is SGHVS, CDR2 FNYEAQ. The CDR3 spells CASSQGAVYEQYF. The CDR3, as DNA: TGTGCCAGCAGCCAGGGAGCGGTGTACGAGCAGTACTTC.

At least ten counts were recorded for this clonotype. The chain is built from TRBV7-9 and TRBJ2-5; 13 bases agree with TRBD2. The V gene end was trimmed by 5 bases and the J gene end by 5 bases; junction bases not matched to a gene: 8. The CDR3 extends over 16 amino acids. Per the germline V gene, CDR1 is SEHNR and CDR2 is FQNEAQ (reference sequence). The CDR3 nucleotides read TGTGCCAGCAGCCCTCACGGACTAGCGGGGGTTGAGACCCAGTACTTC. This codes for CASSPHGLAGVETQYF. The variable domain in full, with the rest retrieved from reference TRBV7-9 and TRBJ2-5, is DTGVSQNPRHKITKRGQNVTFRCDPISEHNRLYWYRQTLGQGPEFLTYFQNEAQLEKSRLLSDRFSAERPKGSFSTLEIQRTEQGDSAMYLCASSPHGLAGVETQYFGPGTRLLVL.

This clonotype was detected ten times or more. The chain uses TRBV28 and TRBJ2-7; D is perhaps TRBD1 (5 bases). CDR1 is MDHEN, CDR2 SYDVKM, per germline. The CDR3 length is 15 residues. V dropped 5 bases and J dropped 2 bases, with 16 bases sitting between them. The CDR3 sequence is CASSPQRGRAYEQYF. DNA of the CDR3: TGTGCCAGCAGTCCCCAGCGAGGCAGGGCCTACGAGCAGTACTTC. The full variable domain, with the rest looked up from reference TRBV28 and TRBJ2-7, is DVKVTQSSRYLVKRTGEKVFLECVQDMDHENMFWYRQDPGLGLRLIYFSYDVKMKEKGDIPEGYSVSREKKERFSLILESASTNQTSMYLCASSPQRGRAYEQYFGPGTRLTVT.

This clonotype was observed at least ten times. J is TRBJ2-1 and V is TRBV24-1, with a possible D match to TRBD2 (5 bases). CDR3 length: 14 residues. The germline V gene encodes CDR1 KGHDR and CDR2 SFDVKD. With 0 bases removed from V and 13 bases from J, the gap between germline ends came to 15 bases. The CDR3 spells CATSDLAGGPTQFF. The CDR3 nucleotides are TGTGCCACCAGTGATTTGGCCGGCGGGCCCACTCAGTTCTTC.

In its sample, this clonotype was seen many times. The V and J genes are TRBV12-3 or TRBV12-4 and TRBJ1-2; TRBD1 aligns across 7 bases. The J segment lost 3 bases and the V segment lost 6 bases, leaving 7 bases of the junction unmatched. There are 14 residues in the CDR3. The CDR3 nucleotides read TGTGCCAGCAGCTCGACAGGGCCCGACTATGGCTACACCTTC. Residues: CASSSTGPDYGYTF.

V usage is TRBV11-2 and J usage is TRBJ1-1; D is unresolved. There are 13 residues in the CDR3. CDR1 is SGHAT and CDR2 is FQNNGV in the germline V gene. The germline V and J ends were trimmed by 2 bases and 4 bases, with 8 bases remaining between them. The CDR3 region has the DNA TGTGCCAGCAGCTTAAATTCAGTCACTGAAGCTTTCTTT. Translating it yields CASSLNSVTEAFF.

This clonotype has a handful of counts. The chain links TRBV10-3 to TRBJ2-7, with TRBD1 identical over 10 bases. CDR3 length: 15 residues. Germline V lookup: CDR1 ENHRY, CDR2 SYGVKD. With 3 bases clipped from V and 1 base from J, the junction kept 3 bases outside the gene matches. CDR3 loop: CAISDRDRGSYEQYF. The CDR3 DNA follows: TGTGCCATCAGTGACCGGGACAGGGGTTCCTACGAGCAGTACTTC.

At least ten counts were recorded for this clonotype. J is TRBJ1-1 and V is TRBV5-1, with TRBD1 identical over 7 bases. Germline CDR1 and CDR2: SGHRS and YFSETQ. The CDR3 runs to 17 residues. V was clipped by 0 bases and J by 4 bases; unmatched bases: 12. The CDR3 is CASSLEARGLFSTEAFF. The CDR3, as DNA: TGCGCCAGCAGCTTGGAAGCCAGGGGGTTATTCAGCACTGAAGCTTTCTTT.

The sample holds many counts of this clonotype. The chain is built from TRBV29-1 and TRBJ2-1; D is unclear. This CDR3 spans 15 amino acids. V was shortened by 4 bases and J by 4 bases, with 17 bases between the two germline ends. Germline V gives CDR1 SQVTM, CDR2 ANQGSEA. CDR3 residues: CSVVFPGRRYNEQFF. The CDR3 DNA is TGCAGCGTTGTCTTCCCAGGAAGGCGGTACAATGAGCAGTTCTTC.

Concerning this clonotype: One end of the junction varies from germline; a read error may be responsible. The chain couples TRBV9 to TRBJ1-1; D call uncertain. Per germline, CDR1 SGDLS and CDR2 YYNGEE. CDR3 length equals 13 residues. CDR3 residues: CANSTPGLGEAFF. The CDR3 coding sequence is TGTGCCAACAGCACCCCAGGCCTTGGTGAAGCTTTCTTT.

This clonotype was seen only a few times. This may be a read error: a much more frequent sequence differs by one nucleotide. This rearrangement joins TRBV25-1 to TRBJ2-2; possibly TRBD1 for D (6 bases). CDR1 and CDR2 from the germline V gene are MGHDK and SYGVNS. The CDR3 is 13 residues long. The V and J ends lost 3 bases and 6 bases respectively, with 8 bases between them. The CDR3 reads CASSDRGAGELFF. Here the CDR3 DNA reads TGTGCCAGCAGTGACAGGGGCGCCGGGGAGCTGTTTTTT.

The sample holds many counts of this clonotype. The chain links TRBV5-1 to TRBJ2-7, with 8 bases fitting TRBD1. CDR3 length: 13 amino acids. J was trimmed by 2 bases and V by 3 bases; bases with no gene match: 1. Germline assignment: CDR1 SGHRS and CDR2 YFSETQ. The DNA of the CDR3 is TGCGCCAGCAGCTGGACAGGGACCTACGAGCAGTACTTC. This codes for CASSWTGTYEQYF.

Comment on this clonotype: A read error may explain this, as a much larger clone is one base away. J is TRBJ1-5 and V is TRBV23-1; 7 nucleotides match TRBD1. TRBV23-1 is placed among ORFs of uncertain function. The CDR3 has 14 amino acids. The CDR3 nucleotides read TGCGTCAGCAGCCAGGGGGTCTATGATCAGCCCCAGCATTTT. Amino acid sequence: CVSSQGVYDQPQHF.

J is TRBJ2-7 and V is TRBV5-1; possibly TRBD2 for D (5 bases). Germline CDR1 reads SGHRS; CDR2 reads YFSETQ. V was clipped by 0 bases and J by 6 bases, with 10 bases between them. This CDR3 has 13 residues. The CDR3 DNA follows: TGCGCCAGCAGCTTGGTATCGGGATCCGAGCAGTACTTC. This encodes CASSLVSGSEQYF.

The sample holds a few counts of this clonotype. The V gene is TRBV5-5, the J gene TRBJ1-1; possibly TRBD1 for D (5 bases). The CDR3 is 16 residues long. V lost 0 bases and J 1 base, leaving 13 bases between the germline ends. CDR1 and CDR2 from the germline V gene are SGHKS and YYEKEE (reference sequence). CDR3 sequence: CASSLDPGGTNTEAFF. CDR3 coding DNA: TGTGCCAGCAGCTTGGATCCGGGGGGGACGAACACTGAAGCTTTCTTT.

The V and J genes are TRBV11-2 and TRBJ2-5; 8 bases line up with TRBD1. Per germline, CDR1 SGHAT and CDR2 FQNNGV. CDR3 size: 15 residues. Losses at the gene ends were 0 bases for V and 5 bases for J; bases not matched to a gene: 5. This chain's CDR3 is CASSLERTGWETQYF. The CDR3 region has the DNA TGTGCCAGCAGCTTAGAACGGACAGGGTGGGAGACCCAGTACTTC. The full variable domain, completed using reference TRBV11-2 and TRBJ2-5, is EAGVAQSPRYKIIEKRQSVAFWCNPISGHATLYWYQQILGQGPKLLIQFQNNGVVDDSQLPKDRFSAERLKGVDSTLKIQPAKLEDSAVYLCASSLERTGWETQYFGPGTRLLVL.

Ten or more counts support this clonotype. This chain connects TRBV5-1 to TRBJ2-7; the D gene is possibly TRBD1 (5 bases). Germline V gene lookup returns CDR1 SGHRS and CDR2 YFSETQ. The CDR3 is 12 amino acids. V was cut by 3 bases and J by 4 bases, with 8 bases left in between. The CDR3 DNA reads as TGCGCCAGCAGCTCCCAGGGTTACGAGCAGTACTTC. Translated: CASSSQGYEQYF.

The sample holds many counts of this clonotype. The chain carries TRBV12-1 and TRBJ2-1; TRBD2 reflects the table's D call only, with no check against the DNA. TRBV12-1 is annotated as a pseudogene. The CDR3 runs to 19 residues. In DNA form, the CDR3 reads TGTGCCAGCAGCTTTGTTGCTAGCGGGGTTAAGGGTCCCTACAATGAGCAGTTCTTC. Its protein product is CASSFVASGVKGPYNEQFF.

This clonotype has a count of ten or more. The chain combines TRBV6-1 with TRBJ1-5, with a weak D call TRBD1 (5 bases). Germline V gene data show CDR1 as MNHNS and CDR2 as SASEGT. Trimming cost V 5 bases and J 2 bases, with 16 bases left between them. This CDR3 region has 16 residues. In DNA form, the CDR3 reads TGTGCCAGCAGTCATGAACTGGGGGGTCGCAATCAGCCCCAGCATTTT. As protein: CASSHELGGRNQPQHF.

For this clonotype: This may be a read error: a much more frequent sequence differs by one nucleotide. This chain connects TRBV12-3 or TRBV12-4 to TRBJ2-2; D ambiguous. The CDR3 is 18 amino acids. In DNA, the CDR3 is TGTGTCAGCAGTTTAGCCGCCTGGAACATAGACCTCACCGGGGAGCTGTTTTTT. Translating gives CVSSLAAWNIDLTGELFF.

This clonotype occurred many times. The J gene is TRBJ2-3, the V gene TRBV20-1; 7 bases agree with TRBD2. Germline trimming cut 1 base from V and 0 bases from J; bases unmatched to any gene: 4. Germline V gene data show CDR1 as DFQATT and CDR2 as SNEGSKA (reference sequence). The CDR3 has 15 residues. CDR3 bases: TGCAGTGCTAGAGTCGCGGGGGTGAGCACAGATACGCAGTATTTT. Its protein is CSARVAGVSTDTQYF.

The chain links TRBV27 to TRBJ1-4; TRBD1 matches at 7 bases. Germline V CDR1 and CDR2: MNHEY, SMNVEV (reference sequence). The junction had 12 bases not matched to a gene; V was cut back by 6 bases and J by 8 bases. CDR3 size: 15 residues. The CDR3 nucleotides are TGTGCCAGCAGCCGACAGGGAGCTAGAAACGAAAAACTGTTTTTT. Amino acids: CASSRQGARNEKLFF.

This clonotype was found a few times. The rearrangement links TRBV6-5 to TRBJ2-3; D is unclear. In germline, CDR1 is MNHEY, CDR2 SVGAGI. This CDR3 has 12 residues. Trimming shortened V by 6 bases and J by 6 bases, and 10 bases separated the two germline ends. CDR3 region: CASRETMDTQYF. The CDR3 DNA sequence: TGTGCCAGCAGGGAAACAATGGATACGCAGTATTTT.

This clonotype came up a few times. V is TRBV7-8 and J is TRBJ2-1; unclear D gene. The V gene's germline CDR1 is SGHVS and CDR2 FQNEAQ. The CDR3 has 13 amino acids. V lost 3 bases and J 3 bases, leaving 6 bases between the germline ends. CDR3 DNA sequence: TGTGCCAGCAGCTTTCAAGGCTACAATGAGCAGTTCTTC. Protein: CASSFQGYNEQFF.

This clonotype was observed at least ten times. The rearrangement links TRBV7-2 to TRBJ1-4; TRBD1 matches 8 bases. The CDR3 sequence is 14 residues long. Germline V gene lookup returns CDR1 SGHTA and CDR2 FQGNSA. Unmatched junction bases numbered 8, after V lost 7 bases and J lost 7 bases. CDR3 nucleotides: TGTGCCAGCACAGCGGACAGGGCGGGTGAAAAACTGTTTTTT. Translating it yields CASTADRAGEKLFF.

This clonotype was counted at least ten times. This rearrangement joins TRBV12-3 or TRBV12-4 to TRBJ2-7; possibly TRBD1 for D (6 bases). The CDR3 has 15 residues. The V and J ends lost 6 bases and 3 bases respectively, with 18 bases between them. CDR3 sequence: CASSSDTGLGYEQYF. The CDR3, as DNA: TGTGCCAGCAGCTCTGACACAGGGTTAGGCTACGAGCAGTACTTC.

In this sample, this clonotype turned up many times. The gene calls are TRBV9 and TRBJ1-5; D ambiguous. The ends were cut back, 0 bases at V and 4 bases at J, with 5 bases in the middle. The germline CDR1 and CDR2 sequences are SGDLS and YYNGEE. The CDR3 consists of 13 residues. CDR3 in amino acids: CASSVGINQPQHF. In DNA form, the CDR3 reads TGTGCCAGCAGCGTAGGGATTAATCAGCCCCAGCATTTT.

This clonotype was counted many times. The rearrangement links TRBV6-1 to TRBJ2-7; D may be TRBD1 (5 bases). Per germline, CDR1 MNHNS and CDR2 SASEGT. CDR3 length: 13 residues. V lost 4 bases and J lost 3, with 10 bases in between. The CDR3 here is CASSADSVYEQYF. The CDR3 DNA follows: TGTGCCAGCAGTGCAGACAGTGTCTACGAGCAGTACTTC.